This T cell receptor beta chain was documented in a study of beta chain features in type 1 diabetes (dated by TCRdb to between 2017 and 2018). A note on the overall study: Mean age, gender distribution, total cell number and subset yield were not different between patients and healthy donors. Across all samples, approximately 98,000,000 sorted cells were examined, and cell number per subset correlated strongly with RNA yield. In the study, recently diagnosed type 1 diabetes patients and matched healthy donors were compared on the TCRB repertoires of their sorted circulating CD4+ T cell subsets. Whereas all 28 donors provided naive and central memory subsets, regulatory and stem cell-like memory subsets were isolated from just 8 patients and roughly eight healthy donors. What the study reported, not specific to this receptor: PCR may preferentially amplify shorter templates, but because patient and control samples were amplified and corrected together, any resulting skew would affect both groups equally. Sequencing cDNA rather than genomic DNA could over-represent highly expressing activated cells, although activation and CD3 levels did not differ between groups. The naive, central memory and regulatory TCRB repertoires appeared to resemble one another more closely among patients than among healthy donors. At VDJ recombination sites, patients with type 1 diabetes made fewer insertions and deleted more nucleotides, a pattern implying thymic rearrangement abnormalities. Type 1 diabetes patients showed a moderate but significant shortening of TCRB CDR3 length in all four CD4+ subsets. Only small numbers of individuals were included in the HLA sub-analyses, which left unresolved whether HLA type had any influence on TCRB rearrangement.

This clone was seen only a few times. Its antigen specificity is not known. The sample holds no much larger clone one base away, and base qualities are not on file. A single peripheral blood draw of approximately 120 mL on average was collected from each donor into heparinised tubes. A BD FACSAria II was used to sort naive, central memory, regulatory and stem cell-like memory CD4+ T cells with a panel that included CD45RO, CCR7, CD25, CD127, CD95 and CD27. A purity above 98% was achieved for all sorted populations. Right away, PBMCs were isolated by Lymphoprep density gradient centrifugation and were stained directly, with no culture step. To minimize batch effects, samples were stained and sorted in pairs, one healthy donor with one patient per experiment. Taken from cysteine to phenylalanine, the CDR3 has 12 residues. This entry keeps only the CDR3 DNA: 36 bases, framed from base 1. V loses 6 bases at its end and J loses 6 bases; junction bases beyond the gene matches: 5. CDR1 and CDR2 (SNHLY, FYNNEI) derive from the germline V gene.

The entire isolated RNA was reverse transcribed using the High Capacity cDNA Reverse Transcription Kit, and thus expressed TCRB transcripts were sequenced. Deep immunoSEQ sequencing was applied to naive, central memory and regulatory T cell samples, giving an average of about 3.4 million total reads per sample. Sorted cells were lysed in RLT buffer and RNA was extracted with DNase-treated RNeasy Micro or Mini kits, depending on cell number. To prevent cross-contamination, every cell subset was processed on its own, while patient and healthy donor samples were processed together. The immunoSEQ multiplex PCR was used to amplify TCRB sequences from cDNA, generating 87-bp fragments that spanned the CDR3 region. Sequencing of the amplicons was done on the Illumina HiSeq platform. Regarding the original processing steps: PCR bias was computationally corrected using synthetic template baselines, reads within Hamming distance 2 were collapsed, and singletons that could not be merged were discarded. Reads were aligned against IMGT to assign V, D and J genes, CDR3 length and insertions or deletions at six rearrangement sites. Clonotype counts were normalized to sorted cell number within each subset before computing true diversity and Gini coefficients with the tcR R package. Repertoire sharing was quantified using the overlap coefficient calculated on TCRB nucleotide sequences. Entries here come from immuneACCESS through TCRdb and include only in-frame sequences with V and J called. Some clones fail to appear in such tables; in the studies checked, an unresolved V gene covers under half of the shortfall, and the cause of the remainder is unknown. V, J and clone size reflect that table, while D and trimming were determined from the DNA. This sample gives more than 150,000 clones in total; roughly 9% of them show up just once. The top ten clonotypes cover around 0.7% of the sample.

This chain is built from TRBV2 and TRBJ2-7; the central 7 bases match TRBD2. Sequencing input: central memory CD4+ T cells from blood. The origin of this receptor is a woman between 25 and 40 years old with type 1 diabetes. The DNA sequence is TGTGCCAGCAGCGCGACTAGCACCGAGCAGTACTTC. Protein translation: CASSATSTEQYF.